These 20 T cell receptor beta chains came from one sample sequenced in a study of shared clonotypes between healthy human individuals. The protocol was immunoSEQ multiplex PCR, while the TCRdb copy is restricted to in-frame clones and leaves out a portion. The sample lists millions of clones, approximately 94% occurring once. Terminally differentiated effector memory CD45RA+ cells were excluded from the naive CD8 cells, which were CD45RO-negative and positively selected for CCR7. Sequences were obtained from naive CD8+ T cells from PBMCs. These TCRs come from a man aged 18-30 years in good health. Some clones in this sample may be carry-over from other donors' samples.

This clone was recorded only once. V gene TRBV27 combines with J gene TRBJ2-1; the D gene is possibly TRBD2 (7 bases). V was cut by 3 bases and J by 4 bases, with 13 bases left in between. Germline CDR1 MNHEY, CDR2 SMNVEV (reference sequence). This CDR3 has 15 residues. The CDR3: CASSFRGGGYNEQFF. CDR3 bases: TGTGCCAGCAGTTTTCGAGGGGGAGGGTACAATGAGCAGTTCTTC.

This chain uses TRBV5-1 with TRBJ1-5; no reliable D call. V lost 2 bases, J lost 6 bases, and 15 bases lay in between. The CDR3 has 15 amino acids. Germline V gene lookup returns CDR1 SGHRS and CDR2 YFSETQ. Written as DNA, the CDR3 is TGCGCCAGCAGCTTAGACGGGAGCCGGAGTCAGCCCCAGCATTTT. The encoded protein is CASSLDGSRSQPQHF.

The chain is built from TRBV6-5 and TRBJ2-7; D unresolved. The V gene's germline CDR1 is MNHEY and CDR2 SVGAGI. V was clipped by 4 bases and J by 9 bases, with 16 bases between them. The CDR3 contains 13 residues. This CDR3 is CASSSSYTSGQYF. The CDR3 DNA reads TGTGCCAGCAGTTCCTCCTATACCTCCGGGCAGTACTTC.

The J gene is TRBJ1-2, the V gene TRBV9; a weak D match, TRBD1 (6 bases). V dropped 6 bases and J dropped 2 bases, with 11 bases sitting between them. CDR1 is SGDLS and CDR2 is YYNGEE in the germline V gene. The CDR3 sequence is 13 residues long. The CDR3 DNA is TGTGCCAGCACGGGGGCAATCAACTATGGCTACACCTTC. This translates into CASTGAINYGYTF.

V is TRBV29-1 and J is TRBJ2-2; D gene ambiguous. Trimming took off 4 bases at V and 2 bases at J, with 8 bases between the two ends. There are 13 residues in the CDR3. The germline V gene encodes CDR1 SQVTM and CDR2 ANQGSEA. CDR3 nucleotide sequence: TGCAGCGTTGTTACCTTAAACACCGGGGAGCTGTTTTTT. Encoded protein: CSVVTLNTGELFF.

The chain uses TRBV5-6 and TRBJ2-1; D perhaps matches TRBD2 (6 bases). This CDR3 has 14 residues. Trimming left V 4 bases short and J 3 bases short, with 11 bases between. Germline CDR1 SGHDT, CDR2 YYEEEE. The CDR3 here is CASSTGDFYNEQFF. Written as DNA, the CDR3 is TGTGCCAGCAGCACTGGGGACTTCTACAATGAGCAGTTCTTC.

This clone was detected only once. The chain uses TRBV5-5 and TRBJ2-5; 9 positions agree with TRBD2. The CDR3 spans 15 residues. V shed 0 bases and J 5 bases; nucleotides not matched to a gene: 5. Germline CDR1 is SGHKS and CDR2 is YYEKEE (reference sequence). CDR3 bases: TGTGCCAGCAGCTTGGGAGCGGGAGGTGGCGAGACCCAGTACTTC. Its protein is CASSLGAGGGETQYF.

The J gene is TRBJ2-3, the V gene TRBV5-4; 7 bases map to TRBD2. The CDR3 spans 17 residues. Looked up from germline, CDR1 is SGHNT and CDR2 is YYREEE (reference sequence). The junction had 12 bases not matched to a gene; V was cut back by 2 bases and J by 3 bases. CDR3 sequence: CASSFSLRGLRTDTQYF. The CDR3 nucleotides read TGTGCCAGCAGCTTTTCTTTGCGGGGGTTAAGAACAGATACGCAGTATTTT. Supplemented by reference TRBV5-4 and TRBJ2-3, the full variable domain reads ETGVTQSPTHLIKTRGQQVTLRCSSQSGHNTVSWYQQALGQGPQFIFQYYREEENGRGNFPPRFSGLQFPNYSSELNVNALELDDSALYLCASSFSLRGLRTDTQYFGPGTRLTVL.

The genes are TRBV25-1 and TRBJ2-2; no clear D gene. This CDR3 is built from 17 residues. Germline CDR1 is MGHDK and CDR2 is SYGVNS. Trimming pared 5 bases from V and 0 bases from J, leaving 16 bases between. The CDR3 reads CASSTSDRISNTGELFF. Written as DNA, the CDR3 is TGTGCCAGCAGTACCTCGGACCGTATTTCGAACACCGGGGAGCTGTTTTTT.

The V and J genes are TRBV7-9 and TRBJ2-5, with a tentative D call TRBD2 (6 bases). The V gene's germline CDR1 is SEHNR and CDR2 FQNEAQ (reference sequence). This CDR3 has 16 residues. The V and J ends lost 1 base and 7 bases respectively, with 19 bases between them. The CDR3 spells CASSLGGGTPKGTQYF. CDR3 in DNA: TGTGCCAGCAGCTTAGGGGGCGGGACCCCAAAGGGGACCCAGTACTTC.

In the case of this clone: Different DNA sequences within this sample yield the same CDR3. This sequence joins TRBV7-9 and TRBJ2-7, with TRBD1 identical over 7 bases. The germline gives CDR1 SEHNR, CDR2 FQNEAQ (reference sequence). The CDR3 is 14 amino acids. V gave up 3 bases and J gave up 2 bases; unmatched junction bases: 4. CDR3 bases: TGTGCCAGCAGCTTGAAGGACAGGCCCTACGAGCAGTACTTC. It is translated as CASSLKDRPYEQYF.

The J gene is TRBJ2-7, the V gene TRBV28; D is undetermined. Germline CDR1 and CDR2: MDHEN and SYDVKM. The V gene lost 6 bases and the J gene lost 1 base, with 7 bases spanning the gap. The length of the CDR3 is 12 residues. The CDR3 DNA sequence: TGTGCCAGCAGGGGAAGGTCCTACGAGCAGTACTTC. Its protein is CASRGRSYEQYF.

This chain connects TRBV28 to TRBJ2-6; 9 bases are shared with TRBD2. This CDR3 has 20 amino acids. Germline loops: CDR1 MDHEN, CDR2 SYDVKM. V was clipped by 7 bases and J by 2 bases; unmatched bases: 18. In nucleotides, the CDR3 is TGTGCCAGCAAATATAGCGGGAGCGTTGCGGGGCGGGCTGGGGCCAACGTCCTGACTTTC. Amino acids: CASKYSGSVAGRAGANVLTF.

The V and J genes are TRBV4-1 and TRBJ1-5, with a possible D match to TRBD1 (5 bases). Germline CDR1 MGHRA, CDR2 YSYEKL. Trimming left V 1 base short and J 6 bases short, with 13 bases between. The CDR3 length is 15 residues. CDR3 in DNA: TGCGCCAGCAGCCAAGTAGGAGGGGTTGGTCAGCCCCAGCATTTT. Amino acids: CASSQVGGVGQPQHF.

This chain joins TRBV6-1 and TRBJ2-5; no clear D. The CDR3 sequence is 14 residues long. Between the trimmed V and J ends, which lost 3 bases and 0 bases, there was a span of 8 bases. Germline V CDR1 and CDR2: MNHNS, SASEGT. In nucleotides, the CDR3 is TGTGCCAGCAGTGAGATCGGCAACCAAGAGACCCAGTACTTC. Its translation: CASSEIGNQETQYF.

This chain uses TRBV5-8 with TRBJ2-7; 11 nucleotides agree with TRBD1. Trimming took 0 bases from V and 7 from J; bases not matched to a gene: 9. The CDR3 totals 16 residues. CDR1 and CDR2 (germline): SGHTS, YDEGEE. CDR3 in amino acids: CASSLGGGQGAGEQYF. CDR3 DNA: TGTGCCAGCAGCTTGGGAGGAGGACAGGGGGCGGGTGAGCAGTACTTC.

The chain's CDR3 is CASSFGTSGVTDTQYF. In DNA, the CDR3 is TGTGCCAGCAGCTTCGGGACTAGCGGCGTAACAGATACGCAGTATTTT. The chain is built from TRBV7-3 and TRBJ2-3; 11 nucleotides line up with TRBD2. Germline CDR1 SGHTA, CDR2 FQGTGA. This CDR3 comprises 16 residues. Trimming cost V 3 bases and J 3 bases; bases outside gene matches: 5. Full variable domain (missing parts from reference TRBV7-3 and TRBJ2-3): GAGVSQTPSNKVTEKGKYVELRCDPISGHTALYWYRQSLGQGPEFLIYFQGTGAADDSGLPNDRFFAVRPEGSVSTLKIQRTERGDSAVYLCASSFGTSGVTDTQYFGPGTRLTVL.

This sequence joins TRBV7-9 and TRBJ2-2; TRBD1 matches 8 bases. The CDR3 totals 17 residues. The J segment lost 1 base and the V segment lost 3 bases, leaving 7 bases of the junction unmatched. The V gene's germline CDR1 is SEHNR and CDR2 FQNEAQ (reference sequence). CDR3 sequence (DNA): TGTGCCAGCAGCTTGGACGGACAGGGATGGAACACCGGGGAGCTGTTTTTT. Translated: CASSLDGQGWNTGELFF.

Here the CDR3 reads CASSYHTLRGADTQYF. The CDR3 region has the DNA TGTGCCAGCAGCTACCATACCCTGCGGGGCGCAGATACGCAGTATTTT. V and J are TRBV27 and TRBJ2-3, with D possibly matching TRBD2 (6 bases). The germline CDR1 and CDR2 sequences are MNHEY and SMNVEV (reference sequence). This CDR3 has 16 amino acids. The V end was cut by 6 bases, the J end by 4 bases, with 20 bases between.

The chain carries TRBV29-1 and TRBJ1-2; D is possibly TRBD1 (6 bases). The CDR3 runs 11 residues. Between the trimmed V and J ends, which lost 4 bases and 4 bases, there was a span of 7 bases. Germline CDR1 is SQVTM and CDR2 is ANQGSEA. The DNA for the CDR3 is TGCAGCGTTGCGGACAGCTATGGCTACACCTTC. Its translation is CSVADSYGYTF.